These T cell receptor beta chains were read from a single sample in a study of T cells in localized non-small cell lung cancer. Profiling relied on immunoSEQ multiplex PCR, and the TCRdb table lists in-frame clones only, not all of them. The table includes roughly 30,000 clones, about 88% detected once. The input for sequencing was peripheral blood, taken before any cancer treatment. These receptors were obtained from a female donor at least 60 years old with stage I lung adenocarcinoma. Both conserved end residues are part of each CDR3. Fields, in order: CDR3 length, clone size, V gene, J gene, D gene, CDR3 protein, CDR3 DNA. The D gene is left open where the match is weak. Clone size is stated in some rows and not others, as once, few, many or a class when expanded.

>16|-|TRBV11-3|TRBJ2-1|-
CASSLGVGTLDNEQFF
TGTGCCAGCAGCTTAGGGGTGGGTACGTTGGATAATGAGCAGTTCTTC
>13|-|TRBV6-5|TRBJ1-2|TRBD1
CASSFDRARGYTF
TGTGCCAGCAGTTTCGACAGGGCCCGTGGCTACACCTTC
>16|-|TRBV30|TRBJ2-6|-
CAWSVAGVSGANVLTF
TGTGCCTGGAGTGTTGCCGGAGTCTCTGGGGCCAACGTCCTGACTTTC
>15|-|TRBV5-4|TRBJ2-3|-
CASSLEPSSTDTQYF
TGTGCCAGCAGCTTGGAGCCCTCTAGCACAGATACGCAGTATTTT
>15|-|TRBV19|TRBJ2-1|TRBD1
CASSMGQGVYNEQFF
TGTGCCAGTAGTATGGGACAGGGGGTGTACAATGAGCAGTTCTTC
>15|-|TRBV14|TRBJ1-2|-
CASSQLPGVAGGYTF
TGTGCCAGCAGCCAATTACCGGGGGTAGCGGGTGGCTACACCTTC
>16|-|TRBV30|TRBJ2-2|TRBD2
CAWFDSGRANTGELFF
TGTGCCTGGTTCGATAGCGGGAGGGCTAACACCGGGGAGCTGTTTTTT
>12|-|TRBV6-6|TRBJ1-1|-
CASSYEGAEAFF
TGTGCCAGCAGTTACGAGGGCGCTGAAGCTTTCTTT
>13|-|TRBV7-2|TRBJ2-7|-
CASSLGRSYEQYF
TGTGCCAGCAGCTTAGGCAGGTCCTACGAGCAGTACTTC
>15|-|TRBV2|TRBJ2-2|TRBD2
CASSELAGATGELFF
TGTGCCAGCAGTGAATTAGCGGGAGCCACCGGGGAGCTGTTTTTT
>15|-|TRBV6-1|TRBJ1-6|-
CASSWGQFGGSPLHF
TGTGCCAGCAGCTGGGGACAATTTGGCGGATCACCCCTCCACTTT
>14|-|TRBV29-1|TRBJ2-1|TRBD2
CSVTSGSSYNEQFF
TGCAGCGTGACTAGCGGGAGCTCCTACAATGAGCAGTTCTTC
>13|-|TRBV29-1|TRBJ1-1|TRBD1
CSVARGQNTEAFF
TGCAGCGTTGCCAGGGGGCAGAACACTGAAGCTTTCTTT
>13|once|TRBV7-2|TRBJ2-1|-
CASSSQIGDEQFF
TGTGCCAGCAGCTCTCAGATTGGGGATGAGCAGTTCTTC
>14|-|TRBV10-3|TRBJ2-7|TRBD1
CAISWTGGLYEQYF
TGTGCCATCAGCTGGACAGGGGGCCTCTACGAGCAGTACTTC
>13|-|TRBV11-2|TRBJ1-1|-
CASSLEGRTEAFF
TGTGCCAGCAGCTTAGAGGGGAGAACTGAAGCTTTCTTT
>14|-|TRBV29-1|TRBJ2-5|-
CSVERGLGQETQYF
TGCAGCGTTGAAAGGGGGTTGGGGCAAGAGACCCAGTACTTC
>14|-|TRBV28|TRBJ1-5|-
CASTWGQGNQPQHF
TGTGCCAGCACCTGGGGGCAGGGCAATCAGCCCCAGCATTTT
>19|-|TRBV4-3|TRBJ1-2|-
CASSQERAGPDLLNYGYTF
TGCGCCAGCAGCCAAGAACGGGCGGGCCCGGACTTGCTTAACTATGGCTACACCTTC
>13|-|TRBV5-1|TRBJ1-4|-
CASSTQTNEKLFF
TGCGCCAGCTCGACACAAACTAATGAAAAACTGTTTTTT
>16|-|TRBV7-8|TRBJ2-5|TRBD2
CASSFIGGSGGETQYF
TGTGCCAGCAGCTTCATCGGCGGGAGCGGGGGAGAGACCCAGTACTTC
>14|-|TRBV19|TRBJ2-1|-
CATLIPGGHNEQFF
TGTGCCACCCTCATCCCCGGGGGACACAATGAGCAGTTCTTC
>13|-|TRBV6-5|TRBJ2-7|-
CASSPHGTYEQYF
TGTGCCAGCAGCCCCCACGGGACCTACGAGCAGTACTTC
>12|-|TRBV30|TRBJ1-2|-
CALDLGYDGYTF
TGTGCCCTGGATTTGGGGTATGATGGCTACACCTTC
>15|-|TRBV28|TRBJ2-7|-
CASSLGSDFIGEQYF
TGTGCCAGCAGTTTAGGGTCGGACTTTATCGGCGAGCAGTACTTC
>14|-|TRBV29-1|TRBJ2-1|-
CSATLVRLINEQFF
TGCAGCGCCACTTTGGTACGACTTATCAATGAGCAGTTCTTC
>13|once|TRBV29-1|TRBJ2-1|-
CSVEPAEINEQFF
TGCAGCGTTGAGCCGGCGGAGATCAATGAGCAGTTCTTC
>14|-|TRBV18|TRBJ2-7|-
CASSPAGGPYEQYF
TGTGCCAGCTCACCAGCGGGCGGACCCTACGAGCAGTACTTC
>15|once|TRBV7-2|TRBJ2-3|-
CASSLNSPSTDTQYF
TGTGCCAGCAGCTTAAATTCTCCTAGCACAGATACGCAGTATTTT
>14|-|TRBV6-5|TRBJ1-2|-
CASRAGTQFDGYTF
TGTGCCAGCAGAGCCGGGACACAATTCGATGGCTACACCTTC
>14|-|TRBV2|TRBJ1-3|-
CASSPTGSGNTIYF
TGTGCCAGCAGTCCGACCGGTTCTGGAAACACCATATATTTT
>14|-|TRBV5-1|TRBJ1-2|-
CASSLEGTEYGYTF
TGCGCCAGCAGCTTGGAAGGGACGGAGTATGGCTACACCTTC
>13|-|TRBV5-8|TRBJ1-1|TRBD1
CASSLDRGTEAFF
TGTGCCAGCAGCTTGGACAGGGGCACTGAAGCTTTCTTT
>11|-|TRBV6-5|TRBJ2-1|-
CASVGVDEQFF
TGTGCCAGCGTGGGGGTCGATGAGCAGTTCTTC
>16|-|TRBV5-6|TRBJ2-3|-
CASSQARGYFTDTQYF
TGCGCCAGCAGCCAGGCCAGGGGATACTTCACAGATACGCAGTATTTT
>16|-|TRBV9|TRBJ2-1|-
CASSVESLTSYNEQFF
TGTGCCAGCAGCGTAGAGTCGCTGACCTCCTACAATGAGCAGTTCTTC
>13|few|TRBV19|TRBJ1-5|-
CASSGGRNQPQHF
TGTGCCAGTAGTGGGGGGCGCAATCAGCCCCAGCATTTT
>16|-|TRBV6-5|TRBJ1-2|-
CASSYSNPGQGYGYTF
TGTGCCAGCAGTTACTCGAATCCTGGGCAAGGCTATGGCTACACCTTC
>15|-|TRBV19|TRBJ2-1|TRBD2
CASSPWTSGRNEQFF
TGTGCCAGTAGTCCTTGGACTAGCGGGAGGAATGAGCAGTTCTTC
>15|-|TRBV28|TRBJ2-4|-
CASSPRGLAKNIQYF
TGTGCCAGCAGCCCCAGGGGACTCGCCAAAAACATTCAGTACTTC
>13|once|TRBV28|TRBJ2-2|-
CASSPPNTGELFF
TGTGCCAGCAGTCCCCCTAACACCGGGGAGCTGTTTTTT
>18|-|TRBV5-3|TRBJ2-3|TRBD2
CARSLWLAGITRTDTQYF
TGTGCCAGAAGCTTGTGGCTAGCGGGGATTACACGCACAGATACGCAGTATTTT
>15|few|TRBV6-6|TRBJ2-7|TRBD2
CASRRDGLAGYEQYF
TGTGCCAGCAGGCGAGACGGACTAGCGGGCTACGAGCAGTACTTC
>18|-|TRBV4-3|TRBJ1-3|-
CASSQDYTGVGTGNTIYF
TGCGCCAGCAGCCAAGATTATACGGGTGTTGGTACTGGAAACACCATATATTTT
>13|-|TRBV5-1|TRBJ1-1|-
CASSFEGTTEAFF
TGCGCCAGCAGCTTTGAGGGGACCACTGAAGCTTTCTTT
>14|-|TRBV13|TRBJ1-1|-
CASSSPLRNTEAFF
TGTGCCAGCAGCTCCCCCCTCAGGAACACTGAAGCTTTCTTT
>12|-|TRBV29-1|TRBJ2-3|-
CSAKTDTDTQYF
TGCAGCGCCAAGACAGACACAGATACGCAGTATTTT
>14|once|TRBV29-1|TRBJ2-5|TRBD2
CSAAPGGGRETQYF
TGCAGCGCTGCCCCAGGCGGGGGAAGAGAGACCCAGTACTTC
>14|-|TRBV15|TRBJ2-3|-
CATSSPSVPDTQYF
TGTGCCACCAGCTCCCCCTCAGTCCCAGATACGCAGTATTTT
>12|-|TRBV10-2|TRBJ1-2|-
CASSSTQYGYTF
TGCGCCAGCAGCTCAACGCAGTATGGCTACACCTTC
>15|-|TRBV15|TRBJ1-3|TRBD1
CATSIGGPSGNTIYF
TGTGCCACCAGCATAGGGGGCCCCTCTGGAAACACCATATATTTT
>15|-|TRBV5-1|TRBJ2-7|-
CASTPQVGVTNEQYF
TGCGCCAGCACCCCCCAGGTGGGGGTTACTAACGAGCAGTACTTC
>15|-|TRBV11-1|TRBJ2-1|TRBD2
CASSFPSGGYNEQFF
TGTGCCAGCAGCTTTCCTAGCGGAGGCTACAATGAGCAGTTCTTC
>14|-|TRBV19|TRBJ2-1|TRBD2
CASSTGLAGGGQFF
TGTGCCAGTAGTACCGGACTAGCGGGAGGTGGGCAGTTCTTC